The T cell receptor (beta chain) under discussion was sequenced for a study of post-analysis software for immune sequencing data. The CDR3 sequence is 12 residues long. Overall study results and limits: Samples made in the same batch grouped tightly together by F measure. Patients used several TRBV segments, including TRBV5-6, TRBV5-1 and TRBV20-1, more often than controls.

On this clonotype itself: Antigen specificity is unknown.

The TCR beta cDNA libraries contained unique molecular identifiers. Some 500,000 cDNA molecules were obtained per 1 to 10 million input T cells. Via MiXCR, TCRdb re-called the PCR reads, giving one row per CDR3 protein. The data contain over 250,000 distinct CDR3 sequences, 30% to 45% of them seen just once; the ten biggest clones take up around 5%. The sample comprised blood. The chain couples TRBV12-3 or TRBV12-4 to TRBJ2-4; D remains unclear. With the DNA end fitting TRBJ2-7 better, the J assignment may be wrong. This clonotype was obtained from a girl aged 10-17 years with multiple sclerosis. CDR3 nucleotide sequence: TGTGCCAGCAGTTTCGATCACTACGAGCAGTACTTC. Translating it yields CASSFDHYEQYF.